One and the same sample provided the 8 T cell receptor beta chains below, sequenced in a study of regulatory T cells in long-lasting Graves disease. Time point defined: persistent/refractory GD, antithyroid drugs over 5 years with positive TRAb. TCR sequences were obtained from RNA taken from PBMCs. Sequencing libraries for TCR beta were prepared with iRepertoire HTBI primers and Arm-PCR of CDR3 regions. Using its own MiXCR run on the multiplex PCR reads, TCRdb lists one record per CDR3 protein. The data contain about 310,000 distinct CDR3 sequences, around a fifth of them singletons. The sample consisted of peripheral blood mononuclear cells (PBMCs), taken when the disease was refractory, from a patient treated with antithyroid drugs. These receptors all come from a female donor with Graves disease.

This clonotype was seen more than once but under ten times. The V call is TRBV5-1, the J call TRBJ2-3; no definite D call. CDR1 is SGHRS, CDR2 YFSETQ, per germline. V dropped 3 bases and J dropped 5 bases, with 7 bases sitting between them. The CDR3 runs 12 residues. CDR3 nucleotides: TGCGCCAGCAGCTCCTCAGAAGATACGCAGTATTTT. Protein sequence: CASSSSEDTQYF.

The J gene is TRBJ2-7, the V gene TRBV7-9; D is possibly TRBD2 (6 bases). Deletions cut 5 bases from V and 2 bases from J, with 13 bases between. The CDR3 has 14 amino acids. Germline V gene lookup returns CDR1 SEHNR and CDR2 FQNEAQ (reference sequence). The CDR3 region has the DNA TGTGCCAGCAGCCCATTGGGGGGTACCTACGAGCAGTACTTC. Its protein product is CASSPLGGTYEQYF.

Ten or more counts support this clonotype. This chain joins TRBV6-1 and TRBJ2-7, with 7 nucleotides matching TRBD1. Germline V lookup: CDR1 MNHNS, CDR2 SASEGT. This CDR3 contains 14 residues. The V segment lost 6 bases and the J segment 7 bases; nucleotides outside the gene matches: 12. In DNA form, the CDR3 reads TGTGCCAGCAGGATCGGACGACAGGGTGGGGAGCAGTACTTC. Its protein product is CASRIGRQGGEQYF.

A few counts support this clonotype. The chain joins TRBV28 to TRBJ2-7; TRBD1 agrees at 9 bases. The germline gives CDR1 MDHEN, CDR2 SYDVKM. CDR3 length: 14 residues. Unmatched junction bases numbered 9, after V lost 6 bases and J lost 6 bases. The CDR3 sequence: CASRSRDRASEQYF. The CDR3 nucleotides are TGTGCCAGCAGGTCTCGGGACAGGGCTAGCGAGCAGTACTTC.

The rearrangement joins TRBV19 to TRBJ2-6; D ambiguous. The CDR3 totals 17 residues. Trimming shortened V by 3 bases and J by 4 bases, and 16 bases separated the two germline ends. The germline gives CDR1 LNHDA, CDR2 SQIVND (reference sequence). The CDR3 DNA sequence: TGTGCCAGTAGTATTTACCCAAGCCCGTCCGGGGCCAACGTCCTGACTTTC. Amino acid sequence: CASSIYPSPSGANVLTF.

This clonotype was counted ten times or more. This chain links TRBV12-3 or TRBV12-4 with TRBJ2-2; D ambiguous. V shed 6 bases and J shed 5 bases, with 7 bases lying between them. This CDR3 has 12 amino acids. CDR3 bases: TGTGCCAGCAGGAAGGCAACCGGGGAGCTGTTTTTT. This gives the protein CASRKATGELFF.

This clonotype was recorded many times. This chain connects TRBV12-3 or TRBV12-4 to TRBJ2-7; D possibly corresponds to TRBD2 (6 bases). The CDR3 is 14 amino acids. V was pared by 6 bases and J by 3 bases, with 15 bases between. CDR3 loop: CASRKAGEVYEQYF. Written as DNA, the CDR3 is TGTGCCAGCAGGAAGGCCGGGGAGGTCTACGAGCAGTACTTC.

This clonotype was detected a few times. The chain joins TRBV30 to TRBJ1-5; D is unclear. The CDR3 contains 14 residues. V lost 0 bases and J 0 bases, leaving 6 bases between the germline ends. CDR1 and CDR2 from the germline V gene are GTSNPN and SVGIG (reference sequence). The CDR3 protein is CAWSVLGSNQPQHF. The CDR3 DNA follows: TGTGCCTGGAGTGTACTGGGTAGCAATCAGCCCCAGCATTTT.